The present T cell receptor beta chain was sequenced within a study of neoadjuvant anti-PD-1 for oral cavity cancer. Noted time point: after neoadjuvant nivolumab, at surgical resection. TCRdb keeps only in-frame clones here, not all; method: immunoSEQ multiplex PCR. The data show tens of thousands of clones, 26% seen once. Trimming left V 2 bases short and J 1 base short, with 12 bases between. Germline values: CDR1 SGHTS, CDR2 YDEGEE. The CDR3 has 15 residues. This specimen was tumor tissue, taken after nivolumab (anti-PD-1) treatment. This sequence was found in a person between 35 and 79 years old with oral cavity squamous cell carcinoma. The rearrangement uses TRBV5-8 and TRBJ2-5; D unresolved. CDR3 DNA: TGTGCCAGCAGCTTCGGCCGGGCCCCCCAAGAGACCCAGTACTTC. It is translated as CASSFGRAPQETQYF.